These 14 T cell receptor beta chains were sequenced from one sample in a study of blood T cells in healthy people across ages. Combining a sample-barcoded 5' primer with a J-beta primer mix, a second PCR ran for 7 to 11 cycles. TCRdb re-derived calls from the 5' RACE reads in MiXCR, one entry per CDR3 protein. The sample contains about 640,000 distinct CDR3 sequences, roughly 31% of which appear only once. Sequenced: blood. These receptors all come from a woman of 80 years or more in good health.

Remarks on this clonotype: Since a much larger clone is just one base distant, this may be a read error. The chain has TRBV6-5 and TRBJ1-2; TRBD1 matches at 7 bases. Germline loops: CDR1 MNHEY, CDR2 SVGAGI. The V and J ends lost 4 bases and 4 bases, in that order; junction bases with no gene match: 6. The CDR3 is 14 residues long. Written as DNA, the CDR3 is TGTGCCAGCAGTTGGGGACAGCTCCTCTATGGCTACACCTTC. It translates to CASSWGQLLYGYTF.

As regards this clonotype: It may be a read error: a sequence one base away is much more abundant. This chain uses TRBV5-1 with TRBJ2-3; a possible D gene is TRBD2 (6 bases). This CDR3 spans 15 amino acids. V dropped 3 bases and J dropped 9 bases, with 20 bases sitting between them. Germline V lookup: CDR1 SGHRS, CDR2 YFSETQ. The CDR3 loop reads CASSSSGRSGGTQYF. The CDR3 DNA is TGCGCCAGCAGCTCCTCCGGACGCTCCGGGGGAACGCAGTATTTT.

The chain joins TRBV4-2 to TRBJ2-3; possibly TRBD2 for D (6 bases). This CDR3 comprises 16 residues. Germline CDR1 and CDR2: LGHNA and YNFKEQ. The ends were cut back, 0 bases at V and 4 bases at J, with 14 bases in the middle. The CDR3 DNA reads TGTGCCAGCAGCCAAGATCACGCGGGAATCCCAGATACGCAGTATTTT. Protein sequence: CASSQDHAGIPDTQYF.

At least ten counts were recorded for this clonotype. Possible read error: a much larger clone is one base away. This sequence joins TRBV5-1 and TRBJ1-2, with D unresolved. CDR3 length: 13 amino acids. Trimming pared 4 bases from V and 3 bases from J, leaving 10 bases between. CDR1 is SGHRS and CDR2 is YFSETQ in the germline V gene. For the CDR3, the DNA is TGCGCCAGCAGCCCCGGGAGCTACTATGGCTACACCTTC. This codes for CASSPGSYYGYTF.

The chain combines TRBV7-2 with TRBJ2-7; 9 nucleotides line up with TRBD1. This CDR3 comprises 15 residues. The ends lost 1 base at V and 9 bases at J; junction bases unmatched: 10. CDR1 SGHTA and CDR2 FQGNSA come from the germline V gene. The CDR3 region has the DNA TGTGCCAGCAGCTTAGTAAGGGGACAGGGAAGGGGGCAGTACTTC. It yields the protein CASSLVRGQGRGQYF.

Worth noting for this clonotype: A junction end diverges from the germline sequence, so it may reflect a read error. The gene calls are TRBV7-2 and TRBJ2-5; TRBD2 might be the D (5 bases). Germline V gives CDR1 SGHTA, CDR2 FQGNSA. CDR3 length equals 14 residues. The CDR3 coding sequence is TGTGCCAGCAGCTTTTTAGACTACCAGGAGACCCAGTACTTC. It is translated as CASSFLDYQETQYF.

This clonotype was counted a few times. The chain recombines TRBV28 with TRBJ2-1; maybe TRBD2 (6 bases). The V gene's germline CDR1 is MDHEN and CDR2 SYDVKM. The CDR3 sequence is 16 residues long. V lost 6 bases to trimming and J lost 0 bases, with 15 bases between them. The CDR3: CASRSIRGSSYNEQFF. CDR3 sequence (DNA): TGTGCCAGCAGATCAATACGGGGGTCCTCCTACAATGAGCAGTTCTTC. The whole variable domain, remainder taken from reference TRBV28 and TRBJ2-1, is DVKVTQSSRYLVKRTGEKVFLECVQDMDHENMFWYRQDPGLGLRLIYFSYDVKMKEKGDIPEGYSVSREKKERFSLILESASTNQTSMYLCASRSIRGSSYNEQFFGPGTRLTVL.

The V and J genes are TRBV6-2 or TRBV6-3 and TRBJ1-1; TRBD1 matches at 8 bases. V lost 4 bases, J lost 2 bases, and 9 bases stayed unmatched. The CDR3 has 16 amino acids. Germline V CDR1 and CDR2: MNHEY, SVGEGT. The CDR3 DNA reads TGTGCCAGCAGTTCCCTCACGGACAGGGCCAACACTGAAGCTTTCTTT. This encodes CASSSLTDRANTEAFF.

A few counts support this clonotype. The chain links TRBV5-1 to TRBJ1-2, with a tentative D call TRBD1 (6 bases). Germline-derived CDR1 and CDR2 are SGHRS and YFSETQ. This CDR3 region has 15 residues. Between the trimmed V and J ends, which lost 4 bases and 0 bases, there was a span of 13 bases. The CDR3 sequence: CASSPGTSTNYGYTF. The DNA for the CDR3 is TGCGCCAGCAGCCCCGGGACATCGACTAACTATGGCTACACCTTC.

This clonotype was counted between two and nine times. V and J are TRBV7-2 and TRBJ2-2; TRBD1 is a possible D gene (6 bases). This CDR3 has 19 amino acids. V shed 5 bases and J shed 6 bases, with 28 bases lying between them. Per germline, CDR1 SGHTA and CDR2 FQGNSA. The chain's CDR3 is CASSLRVGQGNRGPGELFF. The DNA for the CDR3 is TGTGCCAGCAGCCTCAGAGTAGGGCAGGGGAACCGGGGCCCCGGGGAGCTGTTTTTT.

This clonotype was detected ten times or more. CDR3: CASSQVPGTGDFNEQFF. The DNA for the CDR3 is TGCGCCAGCAGCCAAGTCCCCGGGACAGGGGATTTTAATGAGCAGTTCTTC. The chain joins TRBV4-1 to TRBJ2-1; 10 bases line up with TRBD1. CDR3 length equals 17 residues. V was pared by 1 base and J by 7 bases, with 10 bases of the junction left unmatched. Germline loops: CDR1 MGHRA, CDR2 YSYEKL.

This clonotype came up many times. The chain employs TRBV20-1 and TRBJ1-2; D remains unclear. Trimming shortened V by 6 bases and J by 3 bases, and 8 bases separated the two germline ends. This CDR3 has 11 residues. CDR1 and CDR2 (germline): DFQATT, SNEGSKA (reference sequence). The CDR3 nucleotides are TGCAGTGCCCCCTCAGACTATGGCTACACCTTC. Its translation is CSAPSDYGYTF.

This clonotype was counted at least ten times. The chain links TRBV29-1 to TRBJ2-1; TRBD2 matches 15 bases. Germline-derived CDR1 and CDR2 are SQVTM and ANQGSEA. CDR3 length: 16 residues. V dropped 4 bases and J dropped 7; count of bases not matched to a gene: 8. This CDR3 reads CSVGGTSGGPRNEQFF. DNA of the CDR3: TGCAGCGTTGGAGGGACTAGCGGGGGGCCGCGGAATGAGCAGTTCTTC.

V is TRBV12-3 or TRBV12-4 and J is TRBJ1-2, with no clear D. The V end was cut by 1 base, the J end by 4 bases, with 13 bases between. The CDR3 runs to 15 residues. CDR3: CASSLGDSPAYGYTF. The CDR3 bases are TGTGCCAGCAGTTTAGGCGACTCACCGGCCTATGGCTACACCTTC.